Detailed here is one T cell receptor (beta chain). Its antigen remains unidentified. Within one base of it there is no much larger clone, and no base qualities were kept. The data stem from a study of blood T cells in healthy people across ages (dated by TCRdb to about 2015). Notes on the research overall: In model experiments, template switching captured about one uniquely barcoded TCR beta cDNA molecule for every two T cells. Using deep sequencing normalized with unique cDNA molecular identifiers, the study measured how TCR beta repertoire diversity changes with age. Donors were grouped into four age groups: young (average roughly 15 years), middle-aged (around 39), aged (around 66) and long-lived (roughly 80). For two donors (one aged 18 to 29 and one aged 80 or older), the study analyzed two additional independent replicas of 1 million unique cDNA reads from the same blood draw.

Overall results and qualifications from the work: Compared with the aged group, the long-lived group had more naive CD4+ T cells, fewer expanded clones and increased TCR diversity, suggesting age selection. Because the CMV infection status of the donors was unknown, age-related changes in expanded clonotypes may potentially have been confounded. Conclusive comparison of naive and antigen-experienced compartments was prevented by the profiling of bulk unsorted PBMCs. Observed TCR beta diversity per million T cells fell roughly linearly with age, and a significant reduction was already apparent by age around 40. Observed TCR beta diversity correlated strongly with the percentage of naive T cells measured by flow cytometry. Estimates of total diversity based on one million sequenced T cells were regarded as lower bounds and as underestimates.

The CDR3, from cysteine to phenylalanine, totals 15 residues. The sequence is cut down to CDR3 DNA, 45 bases in frame from base 1. The CDR1 and CDR2 encoded by the germline V gene are SGHRS and YFSETQ. V loses 1 base, J loses 0 bases, and the germline ends lie 5 bases apart. Receptor libraries were prepared by 5' RACE. Sequencing instrument: Illumina HiSeq 2500. The second PCR ran for roughly 7 to 12 cycles and used a J-beta primer mix along with a sample-barcoded 5' primer. A template-switch 5' adaptor carrying 12 random nucleotides introduced a unique molecular identifier onto each TCR beta cDNA molecule. At least 2.5 million CDR3-containing paired-end reads were obtained from each sample. All of the RNA was converted into first-strand cDNA using the Mint cDNA synthesis kit, with a TRBC-specific oligonucleotide serving as the primer. All cDNA was treated with uracil-DNA glycosylase and then went through a first 18-cycle PCR with the universal primers M1SS and BC2_uni_R. In the authors' own workflow: For normalization, 1 million high-quality reads, each with a distinct molecular identifier, were randomly selected from each sample. Reads with shared molecular identifiers were discarded instead of being binned into consensus sequences. CDR3 identification, clonotype clustering and error correction used MiTCR with a Q25 quality threshold and the strictest error-elimination algorithm. A nonparametric unseen species model using Euler transformation provided a lower-bound estimate of total TCR beta diversity. TCRdb redid the processing of the public reads, applying fastp at Q25 and MiXCR, and retained in-frame beta chains. A single entry per CDR3 protein holds the most common genes and DNA from its merged rows. These V and J calls derive from TCRdb rather than the authors' analysis. The sample contains roughly 500,000 distinct CDR3 sequences, less than 25% of them found a single time. The leading ten clones occupy less than 9% of the sample.

Systemically healthy Caucasian individuals from Russia, 35 to 40 in total and aged roughly 6 to 100 years, were included as donors. Each donor gave approximately 9.3 milliliters of peripheral blood, collected into EDTA-treated Vacutainer tubes. Ficoll-Paque density-gradient centrifugation was used to isolate PBMCs, with at least 6 million obtained per sample. Total RNA, at least 6 micrograms per sample, was extracted from PBMCs with Trizol reagent. The percentages of naive CD45RAhigh/CD27high T cells were determined by flow cytometry on a PBMC aliquot from every donor. These sequences were also reported in another study, on T cells of mothers and their children. The second study, in turn, reports: Nine systemically healthy Caucasian individuals, comprising three mothers and their six children, were included as donors. cDNA synthesis used all of the extracted RNA, with around 1.5 ug of RNA in each 15 ul reaction. In the second PCR, the M1S primer introduced both the sample barcodes and 2-4 random nucleotides. Over 9 million TCR beta CDR3 reads came from each mother, compared with millions of reads from each child. TCR recombination output is similarly shaped by thymic selection in related and unrelated pairs, with a minor effect exerted by inherited differences. Normalized repertoire overlap in related mother-child pairs was always slightly higher than in unrelated mother-child pairs, but the difference was never significant. Persistent microchimeric T cell clones were not detected, at a sensitivity of around 100 clones per million clonotypes. Deep NGS was used in the study to compare the TCR beta repertoires of mothers and children and to look for features that separate related mother-child pairs from unrelated individuals. The mean age was around 42 +/- 4 years for the mothers and about 10 +/- 4 years for the children. After adapters were ligated using NEBNext reagents, the libraries underwent 100+100 nt paired-end sequencing on an Illumina HiSeq 2000. To prevent cross-contamination, the mother and child libraries were prepared a month apart and were sequenced in separate runs. For each donor, somewhere between about 450,000 and 2,000,000 distinct TCR beta clonotypes were identified. Naive TCR beta clonotypes were estimated from low-frequency clonotypes matched to each donor's FACS-determined naive share, without sorting.

The source of this sequence is a boy aged 10-17 years in good health. The sequence is built from TRBV5-1 and TRBJ2-6; the D gene cannot be named for sure. The sequenced sample was blood. Read as DNA, the sequence is TGCGCCAGCAGCTTGTTTCTCTCTGGGGCCAACGTCCTGACTTTC. It specifies CASSLFLSGANVLTF.